The 22 T cell receptor beta chains given below trace back to one sample, sequenced in a study of shared clonotypes between healthy human individuals. Libraries were prepared by immunoSEQ multiplex PCR; TCRdb keeps only in-frame clonotypes and omits some of them. The data contain 1.5 million to 2.5 million clones, over 85% of them singletons. CD45RO-negative, CCR7-selected cells formed the naive CD8 fraction, which excluded terminally differentiated effector memory CD45RA+ cells. The sample consisted of naive CD8+ T cells sorted from blood. These receptors originate from a man in his late teens or twenties in good health.

V and J are TRBV21-1 and TRBJ1-5; the table's D call, TRBD1, was not checked against the DNA. TRBV21-1 is flagged as a pseudogene. The CDR3 runs 16 residues. CDR3 sequence: CASSNRDRYSNQPQHF. The CDR3 nucleotides are TGTGCCAGCAGCAACCGGGACAGATATAGCAATCAGCCCCAGCATTTT.

The chain is built from TRBV6-6 and TRBJ2-1; TRBD1 matches at 9 bases. CDR3 size: 16 residues. Germline assignment: CDR1 MNHNY and CDR2 SVGAGI (reference sequence). V lost 4 bases to trimming and J lost 8 bases; unmatched junction nucleotides: 12. CDR3 sequence reads: CASSSPTGGINDEQFF. The CDR3 coding sequence is TGTGCCAGCAGTTCACCGACAGGGGGGATTAACGATGAGCAGTTCTTC.

The chain couples TRBV5-6 to TRBJ2-3; D gene ambiguous. Looked up from germline, CDR1 is SGHDT and CDR2 is YYEEEE. The CDR3 is 16 amino acids. V lost 0 bases and J lost 2, with 13 bases in between. The CDR3 loop is CASSLGRSGDTDTQYF. DNA of the CDR3: TGTGCCAGCAGCTTGGGTCGGTCCGGAGACACAGATACGCAGTATTTT.

The chain joins TRBV4-3 to TRBJ2-1; 11 bases map to TRBD2. Germline assignment: CDR1 LGHNA and CDR2 YSLEER. The CDR3 loop spans 16 amino acids. Trimming at V came to 4 bases and at J to 7 bases, leaving 9 bases not matched to a gene. The CDR3, as DNA: TGCGCCAGCAGCCCACGGCTAGCGGGAGGCATGAATGAGCAGTTCTTC. Encoded protein: CASSPRLAGGMNEQFF.

The rearrangement joins TRBV6-6 to TRBJ1-1; 7 nucleotides line up with TRBD1. CDR3 length: 15 amino acids. With 1 base clipped from V and 1 base from J, the junction kept 3 bases outside the gene matches. The V gene's germline CDR1 is MNHNY and CDR2 SVGAGI (reference sequence). This chain's CDR3 is CASSYLTGTNTEAFF. In DNA form, the CDR3 reads TGTGCCAGCAGTTACTTGACAGGGACGAACACTGAAGCTTTCTTT.

In this sample, this clone turned up once. Other DNA sequences in the sample encode the same CDR3. The V and J genes are TRBV2 and TRBJ2-1, with D possibly being TRBD2 (6 bases). V dropped 1 base and J dropped 6 bases, with 7 bases sitting between them. The CDR3 spans 13 residues. Per germline, CDR1 SNHLY and CDR2 FYNNEI. Here the CDR3 reads CASSEGRGNEQFF. CDR3 coding DNA: TGTGCCAGCAGTGAAGGGCGGGGCAATGAGCAGTTCTTC. The full variable domain, its missing parts supplied by reference TRBV2 and TRBJ2-1, is EPEVTQTPSHQVTQMGQEVILRCVPISNHLYFYWYRQILGQKVEFLVSFYNNEISEKSEIFDDQFSVERPDGSNFTLKIRSTKLEDSAMYFCASSEGRGNEQFFGPGTRLTVL.

The chain couples TRBV7-9 to TRBJ2-7; 9 bases are a match to TRBD1. CDR3 length: 16 residues. Per germline, CDR1 SEHNR and CDR2 FQNEAQ (reference sequence). Germline trimming cut 2 bases from V and 5 bases from J; bases unmatched to any gene: 10. The CDR3 coding sequence is TGTGCCAGCAGCTTACCTTCTGGGACAGGGTTGCACGAGCAGTACTTC. Residues: CASSLPSGTGLHEQYF.

The chain uses TRBV30 and TRBJ1-1, with no clear D. The germline gives CDR1 GTSNPN, CDR2 SVGIG (reference sequence). This CDR3 is 11 amino acids long. Trimming cost V 4 bases and J 6 bases, with 9 bases left between them. Written as DNA, the CDR3 is TGTGCCTGGATAGACCCCCCTGAAGCTTTCTTT. This gives the protein CAWIDPPEAFF.

This chain joins TRBV4-1 and TRBJ2-7; TRBD2 is a possible D gene (6 bases). There are 16 residues in the CDR3. The germline gives CDR1 MGHRA, CDR2 YSYEKL. The V and J ends lost 0 bases and 3 bases respectively, with 15 bases between them. The CDR3 DNA follows: TGCGCCAGCAGCCAAGATCTAAGTAGCGGAAACTACGAGCAGTACTTC. Translated, it gives CASSQDLSSGNYEQYF.

This clone has only one observation. This rearrangement joins TRBV7-9 to TRBJ2-7; D may be TRBD2 (6 bases). Germline V gives CDR1 SEHNR, CDR2 FQNEAQ (reference sequence). V lost 3 bases to trimming and J lost 5 bases, with 14 bases between them. The CDR3 is 14 residues long. This chain's CDR3 is CASSFPGGSDEQYF. CDR3 nucleotide sequence: TGTGCCAGCAGCTTTCCCGGGGGATCGGACGAGCAGTACTTC.

The chain has TRBV9 and TRBJ1-4; 7 positions agree with TRBD1. The germline V gene has CDR1 SGDLS and CDR2 YYNGEE. The length of the CDR3 is 14 residues. V lost 5 bases and J lost 3; bases outside the gene matches: 4. Here the CDR3 DNA reads TGTGCCAGCAGTCCCGGGACAGCTAATGAAAAACTGTTTTTT. It encodes CASSPGTANEKLFF. The complete variable domain, with remaining parts taken from reference TRBV9 and TRBJ1-4, reads DSGVTQTPKHLITATGQRVTLRCSPRSGDLSVYWYQQSLDQGLQFLIQYYNGEERAKGNILERFSAQQFPDLHSELNLSSLELGDSALYFCASSPGTANEKLFFGSGTQLSVL.

As for this clone: This sample also contains other DNA sequences that code for the same CDR3. This chain uses TRBV30 with TRBJ2-3, with D uncertain. V shed 0 bases and J shed 0 bases, with 1 base lying between them. This CDR3 region has 12 residues. Germline CDR1 and CDR2: GTSNPN and SVGIG (reference sequence). The CDR3 here is CAWSVSTDTQYF. The CDR3 DNA reads TGTGCCTGGAGTGTAAGCACAGATACGCAGTATTTT.

This clone has only one observation. Additional DNA sequences in this sample encode the identical CDR3. The DNA of the CDR3 is TGCGCCAGCAGCCAAGATTCCGGAGATACGCAGTATTTT. Encoded protein: CASSQDSGDTQYF. V is TRBV4-3 and J is TRBJ2-3; D gene uncertain. Between the trimmed V and J ends, which lost 0 bases and 5 bases, there was a span of 6 bases. The CDR3 runs 13 residues. The germline V gene encodes CDR1 LGHNA and CDR2 YSLEER.

Points on this clone: Other DNA sequences of this sample code for an identical CDR3. This chain connects TRBV9 to TRBJ2-1; 7 bases fit TRBD2. The germline V gene has CDR1 SGDLS and CDR2 YYNGEE. Unmatched junction bases numbered 11, after V lost 4 bases and J lost 4 bases. This CDR3 is 16 amino acids long. The CDR3 spells CASSPPGLAAYNEQFF. The CDR3 DNA sequence: TGTGCCAGCAGCCCACCAGGTCTAGCGGCATACAATGAGCAGTTCTTC.

The chain combines TRBV13 with TRBJ2-7; 10 bases are a match to TRBD1. V lost 1 base and J lost 2; bases outside the gene matches: 8. Germline V gives CDR1 PRHDT, CDR2 FYEKMQ (reference sequence). The CDR3 is 17 amino acids. CDR3 in amino acids: CASSLVEAGQGPYEQYF. In nucleotides, the CDR3 is TGTGCCAGCAGCTTAGTCGAAGCGGGACAGGGGCCCTACGAGCAGTACTTC.

The chain couples TRBV9 to TRBJ1-1; D unresolved. Germline V lookup: CDR1 SGDLS, CDR2 YYNGEE. This CDR3 comprises 15 residues. Trimming cost V 2 bases and J 0 bases, with 11 bases left between them. The CDR3 region is CASSVTPAMNTEAFF. In nucleotides, the CDR3 is TGTGCCAGCAGCGTCACCCCTGCCATGAACACTGAAGCTTTCTTT.

The CDR3 DNA is TGTGCCAGCAGTTTGCTGACAGGGATCTCCGAGCAGTACTTC. It specifies CASSLLTGISEQYF. The V and J genes are TRBV27 and TRBJ2-7; 7 bases match TRBD1. CDR3 length: 14 amino acids. CDR1 and CDR2 from the germline V gene are MNHEY and SMNVEV (reference sequence). V lost 3 bases to trimming and J lost 6 bases; unmatched junction nucleotides: 8.

V and J are TRBV4-1 and TRBJ2-5, with TRBD2 identical over 8 bases. Unmatched junction bases numbered 12, after V lost 4 bases and J lost 5 bases. The CDR3 length is 16 residues. Germline lookup yields CDR1 MGHRA and CDR2 YSYEKL. The DNA for the CDR3 is TGCGCCAGCAGCCCCGGGGGGGGTCCCGGGTCGGAGACCCAGTACTTC. Translating gives CASSPGGGPGSETQYF.

In its sample, this clone was seen once. V gene TRBV7-2 combines with J gene TRBJ2-7; 8 nucleotides agree with TRBD2. After removal of 1 base from V and 6 bases from J, the junction contained 5 bases not matched to a gene. Germline V gene sequence: CDR1 SGHTA, CDR2 FQGNSA. The CDR3 runs to 14 residues. CDR3 residues: CASSLGPSGLEQYF. The CDR3 DNA follows: TGTGCCAGCAGCTTAGGACCTAGCGGGCTCGAGCAGTACTTC.

The chain employs TRBV7-8 and TRBJ2-2; 10 bases match TRBD1. Germline CDR1 and CDR2: SGHVS and FQNEAQ. The CDR3 has 20 amino acids. V shed 5 bases, J shed 0 bases, and the junction held 15 bases outside the gene matches. The CDR3 sequence is CASSLVGTGDNVPNTGELFF. The DNA for the CDR3 is TGTGCCAGCAGCCTGGTCGGGACAGGGGACAACGTACCGAACACCGGGGAGCTGTTTTTT.

The chain recombines TRBV28 with TRBJ2-7; 10 nucleotides line up with TRBD2. CDR1 is MDHEN, CDR2 SYDVKM, per germline. The V segment lost 7 bases and the J segment 2 bases; nucleotides outside the gene matches: 5. The CDR3 consists of 14 residues. Written as DNA, the CDR3 is TGTGCCAGCAAACTAGCGGGGAATGCCTACGAGCAGTACTTC. This encodes CASKLAGNAYEQYF.

CDR3 in amino acids: CASSFWDGTYEQYF. The CDR3 DNA follows: TGCGCCAGCAGTTTTTGGGACGGCACCTACGAGCAGTACTTC. The gene calls are TRBV4-1 and TRBJ2-7; D is possibly TRBD1 or TRBD2 (5 bases each). Trimming took 6 bases from V and 2 from J, leaving 14 bases between them. The germline V gene has CDR1 MGHRA and CDR2 YSYEKL. The CDR3 is 14 residues long.